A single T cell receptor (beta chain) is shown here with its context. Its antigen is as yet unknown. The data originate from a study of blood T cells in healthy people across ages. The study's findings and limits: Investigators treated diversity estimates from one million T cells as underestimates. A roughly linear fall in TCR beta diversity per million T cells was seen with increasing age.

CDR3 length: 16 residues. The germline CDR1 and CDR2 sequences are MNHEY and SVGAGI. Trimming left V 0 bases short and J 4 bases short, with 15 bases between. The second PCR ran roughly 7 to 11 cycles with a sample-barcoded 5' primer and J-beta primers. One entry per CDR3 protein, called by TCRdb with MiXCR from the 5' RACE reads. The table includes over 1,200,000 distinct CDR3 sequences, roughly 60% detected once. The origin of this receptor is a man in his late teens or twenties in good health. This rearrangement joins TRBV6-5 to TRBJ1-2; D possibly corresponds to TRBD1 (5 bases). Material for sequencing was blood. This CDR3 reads CASSYSLGAPSYGYTF. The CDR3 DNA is TGTGCCAGCAGTTACTCATTAGGGGCTCCCAGCTATGGCTACACCTTC.